One and the same sample provided the 21 T cell receptor beta chains below, sequenced in a study of OX40 agonist ivuxolimab in advanced cancers. The method was immunoSEQ multiplex PCR; TCRdb's version includes in-frame clones alone and lacks a portion of them. The profile shows about 46,000 clones, 88% of them singletons. Specimen: CD4+ or CD8+ T cells sorted from blood, collected in a trial of the OX40 agonist ivuxolimab. The receptor set was obtained from an adult with an advanced solid tumor such as melanoma, head and neck, liver or kidney cancer.

This chain uses TRBV2 with TRBJ2-5; D tentatively reads TRBD1 or TRBD2 (7 bases each). CDR3 length equals 14 residues. The V end lost 7 bases, the J end lost 1 base, and 13 bases lay between the germline ends. Germline V gene sequence: CDR1 SNHLY, CDR2 FYNNEI. The CDR3 coding sequence is TGTGCCAGCAAAGCGGGACAGCTCCAAGAGACCCAGTACTTC. It encodes CASKAGQLQETQYF.

This chain connects TRBV7-3 to TRBJ2-3, with TRBD2 matching over 11 bases. This CDR3 region has 16 residues. The J segment lost 5 bases and the V segment lost 1 base, leaving 5 bases of the junction unmatched. CDR1 is SGHTA, CDR2 FQGTGA, per germline. The DNA of the CDR3 is TGTGCCAGCAGCTTAATCGGGACTAGCGGCAGAGATACGCAGTATTTT. Its translation: CASSLIGTSGRDTQYF.

The chain carries TRBV28 and TRBJ1-5; a possible D gene is TRBD1 (6 bases). Germline loops: CDR1 MDHEN, CDR2 SYDVKM. This CDR3 comprises 14 residues. V shed 8 bases and J shed 4 bases, with 15 bases lying between them. In DNA, the CDR3 is TGTGCCAGCCTAGGAGGGGGATGGAATCAGCCCCAGCATTTT. Its translation: CASLGGGWNQPQHF. The full variable domain, completed using reference TRBV28 and TRBJ1-5, is DVKVTQSSRYLVKRTGEKVFLECVQDMDHENMFWYRQDPGLGLRLIYFSYDVKMKEKGDIPEGYSVSREKKERFSLILESASTNQTSMYLCASLGGGWNQPQHFGDGTRLSIL.

The V call is TRBV18, the J call TRBJ2-1, with D perhaps TRBD1 (6 bases). The germline V and J ends were trimmed by 7 bases and 3 bases, with 28 bases remaining between them. The germline V gene encodes CDR1 KGHSH and CDR2 LQKENI. The CDR3 has 19 residues. CDR3 loop: CASLTRIGPGQGNYNEQFF. CDR3 nucleotides: TGTGCCAGCTTAACACGGATTGGGCCGGGGCAGGGGAACTACAATGAGCAGTTCTTC.

This clone was detected once. The chain has TRBV7-8 and TRBJ2-5; possibly TRBD1 or TRBD2 for D (6 bases each). With 5 bases removed from V and 1 base from J, the gap between germline ends came to 17 bases. The CDR3 is made up of 16 amino acids. The V gene's germline CDR1 is SGHVS and CDR2 FQNEAQ. DNA for the CDR3: TGTGCCAGCAGCCCGAGGGGGGACGGGATCCAAGAGACCCAGTACTTC. As protein: CASSPRGDGIQETQYF.

The chain carries TRBV5-6 and TRBJ1-5, with D perhaps matching TRBD1 (5 bases). Germline values: CDR1 SGHDT, CDR2 YYEEEE. The CDR3 is 14 residues long. Trimming shortened V by 5 bases and J by 4 bases, and 13 bases separated the two germline ends. CDR3 coding DNA: TGTGCCAGCAGTGCCGGGGCATGGAATCAGCCCCAGCATTTT. This gives the protein CASSAGAWNQPQHF. The full variable domain, completed using reference TRBV5-6 and TRBJ1-5, is DAGVTQSPTHLIKTRGQQVTLRCSPKSGHDTVSWYQQALGQGPQFIFQYYEEEERQRGNFPDRFSGHQFPNYSSELNVNALLLGDSALYLCASSAGAWNQPQHFGDGTRLSIL.

This clone was detected once. V usage is TRBV6-1 and J usage is TRBJ1-1; D gene uncertain. CDR3 length equals 14 residues. Germline CDR1 reads MNHNS; CDR2 reads SASEGT. With 2 bases removed from V and 7 bases from J, the gap between germline ends came to 14 bases. Here the CDR3 DNA reads TGTGCCAGCAGTGAACTAGCTGCGACGATTGAAGCTTTCTTT. This codes for CASSELAATIEAFF.

Within the sample, this clone is medium-sized. The chain employs TRBV29-1 and TRBJ2-7; 13 nucleotides align to TRBD2. Trimming at V came to 7 bases and at J to 0 bases, leaving 0 bases not matched to a gene. The CDR3 runs 13 residues. Germline-derived CDR1 and CDR2 are SQVTM and ANQGSEA. CDR3 residues: CSGTSGSSYEQYF. The CDR3 DNA reads as TGCAGCGGGACTAGCGGGAGCTCCTACGAGCAGTACTTC.

This clone was detected once. This chain uses TRBV11-2 with TRBJ2-3, with 12 bases that match TRBD2. CDR3 length: 15 residues. CDR1 is SGHAT and CDR2 is FQNNGV in the germline V gene. With V trimmed by 6 bases and J by 1 base, 2 bases remained unmatched. The CDR3 is CASRSSGRGTDTQYF. DNA for the CDR3: TGTGCCAGCAGGTCTAGCGGGAGGGGCACAGATACGCAGTATTTT.

In this sample, this clone turned up once. The J gene is TRBJ2-5, the V gene TRBV15; possibly TRBD1 for D (6 bases). The germline V and J ends were trimmed by 4 bases and 1 base, with 13 bases remaining between them. Germline CDR1 and CDR2: LNHNV and YYDKDF (reference sequence). This CDR3 has 15 residues. The CDR3 DNA reads as TGTGCCACCAGCATCAGACAGGTTAGCCAAGAGACCCAGTACTTC. As protein: CATSIRQVSQETQYF.

The chain carries TRBV19 and TRBJ1-5; D is possibly TRBD1 (5 bases). Germline V gene lookup returns CDR1 LNHDA and CDR2 SQIVND (reference sequence). Trimming stripped 3 bases from V and 5 bases from J, with 29 bases between. This CDR3 has 20 amino acids. The CDR3 sequence: CASSIQGAGIGRPAYQPQHF. The CDR3 DNA sequence: TGTGCCAGTAGTATCCAAGGGGCAGGGATAGGCAGACCTGCTTATCAGCCCCAGCATTTT. The entire variable domain, with the rest obtained from reference TRBV19 and TRBJ1-5, is as follows: DGGITQSPKYLFRKEGQNVTLSCEQNLNHDAMYWYRQDPGQGLRLIYYSQIVNDFQKGDIAEGYSVSREKKESFPLTVTSAQKNPTAFYLCASSIQGAGIGRPAYQPQHFGDGTRLSIL.

This clone is a singleton in its sample. This chain joins TRBV5-1 and TRBJ1-3; 7 bases are shared with TRBD1. V trimming: 0 bases; J trimming: 0 bases; junction bases outside the gene matches: 3. Germline CDR1 reads SGHRS; CDR2 reads YFSETQ. The CDR3 is 16 residues long. CDR3 in amino acids: CASSLGGGDSGNTIYF. CDR3 sequence (DNA): TGCGCCAGCAGCTTGGGAGGGGGCGACTCTGGAAACACCATATATTTT.

The genes are TRBV29-1 and TRBJ1-1; D remains ambiguous. The germline V and J ends were trimmed by 2 bases and 1 base, with 2 bases remaining between them. This CDR3 has 11 amino acids. Per the germline V gene, CDR1 is SQVTM and CDR2 is ANQGSEA. The CDR3 is CSVEKNTEAFF. The DNA of the CDR3 is TGCAGCGTTGAAAAGAACACTGAAGCTTTCTTT.

The chain uses TRBV30 and TRBJ2-2; 8 positions match TRBD1. V dropped 1 base and J dropped 8; count of bases not matched to a gene: 6. The CDR3 extends over 14 amino acids. CDR1 GTSNPN and CDR2 SVGIG come from the germline V gene (reference sequence). CDR3 loop: CAWSGQGAIGELFF. The CDR3 coding sequence is TGTGCCTGGAGTGGTCAGGGGGCGATAGGGGAGCTGTTTTTT. The full variable domain, with the rest looked up from reference TRBV30 and TRBJ2-2, is SQTIHQWPATLVQPVGSPLSLECTVEGTSNPNLYWYRQAAGRGLQLLFYSVGIGQISSEVPQNLSASRPQDRQFILSSKKLLLSDSGFYLCAWSGQGAIGELFFGEGSRLTVL.

The V gene is TRBV5-1, the J gene TRBJ2-5; TRBD2 aligns across 9 bases. This CDR3 region has 15 residues. J gave up 5 bases and V 5 bases, and 10 bases lay outside the gene matches. Germline V gene lookup returns CDR1 SGHRS and CDR2 YFSETQ. The CDR3 sequence is CASSSGGNRGETQYF. The CDR3 DNA follows: TGCGCCAGCAGTAGCGGGGGAAATCGAGGGGAGACCCAGTACTTC.

The J gene is TRBJ1-2, the V gene TRBV15, with TRBD1 matching 7 bases. Germline assignment: CDR1 LNHNV and CDR2 YYDKDF (reference sequence). The V and J ends lost 6 bases and 8 bases, in that order; junction bases with no gene match: 12. This CDR3 contains 14 residues. CDR3: CATSFGQESRGYTF. The CDR3 bases are TGTGCCACCAGTTTTGGACAGGAATCGCGGGGCTACACCTTC. Full variable domain (outside the CDR3, taken from reference TRBV15 and TRBJ1-2): DAMVIQNPRYQVTQFGKPVTLSCSQTLNHNVMYWYQQKSSQAPKLLFHYYDKDFNNEADTPDNFQSRRPNTSFCFLDIRSPGLGDTAMYLCATSFGQESRGYTFGSGTRLTVV.

The V gene is TRBV30, the J gene TRBJ2-1; D is uncertain. CDR1 GTSNPN and CDR2 SVGIG come from the germline V gene (reference sequence). The V end was cut by 3 bases, the J end by 10 bases, with 13 bases between. The CDR3 has 12 residues. In DNA, the CDR3 is TGTGCCTGGAGCACCCATCCCGGGGAGCAGTTCTTC. This codes for CAWSTHPGEQFF.

The CDR3 protein is CATRRQGETGELFF. For the CDR3, the DNA is TGTGCCACTCGTAGACAGGGGGAAACCGGGGAGCTGTTTTTT. The chain is built from TRBV10-3 and TRBJ2-2; the match to TRBD1 covers 9 bases. V dropped 10 bases and J dropped 5; count of bases not matched to a gene: 8. Germline-derived CDR1 and CDR2 are ENHRY and SYGVKD. The CDR3 contains 14 residues.

The chain recombines TRBV27 with TRBJ2-6; D remains ambiguous. Germline loops: CDR1 MNHEY, CDR2 SMNVEV (reference sequence). The germline V and J ends were trimmed by 6 bases and 0 bases, with 9 bases remaining between them. CDR3 size: 15 residues. CDR3 region: CASRPTASGANVLTF. The CDR3 coding sequence is TGTGCCAGCAGACCAACAGCCTCTGGGGCCAACGTCCTGACTTTC.

The chain carries TRBV19 and TRBJ2-1; 8 bases are a match to TRBD2. J lost 0 bases, V lost 6 bases, and 10 bases had no gene match. This CDR3 has 17 residues. The germline gives CDR1 LNHDA, CDR2 SQIVND (reference sequence). CDR3 sequence reads: CASSRGSGSASYNEQFF. As DNA, the CDR3 is TGTGCCAGTAGCCGCGGCAGCGGGAGCGCCTCCTACAATGAGCAGTTCTTC.

The chain is built from TRBV19 and TRBJ1-5; D is perhaps TRBD1 (6 bases). V gave up 6 bases and J gave up 3 bases, with 15 bases separating them. Germline CDR1 and CDR2: LNHDA and SQIVND (reference sequence). This CDR3 contains 15 residues. The CDR3 region is CASSRTDRLNQPQHF. CDR3 sequence (DNA): TGTGCCAGTAGCCGCACAGACAGGCTCAATCAGCCCCAGCATTTT. Full variable domain (outside the CDR3, taken from reference TRBV19 and TRBJ1-5): DGGITQSPKYLFRKEGQNVTLSCEQNLNHDAMYWYRQDPGQGLRLIYYSQIVNDFQKGDIAEGYSVSREKKESFPLTVTSAQKNPTAFYLCASSRTDRLNQPQHFGDGTRLSIL.